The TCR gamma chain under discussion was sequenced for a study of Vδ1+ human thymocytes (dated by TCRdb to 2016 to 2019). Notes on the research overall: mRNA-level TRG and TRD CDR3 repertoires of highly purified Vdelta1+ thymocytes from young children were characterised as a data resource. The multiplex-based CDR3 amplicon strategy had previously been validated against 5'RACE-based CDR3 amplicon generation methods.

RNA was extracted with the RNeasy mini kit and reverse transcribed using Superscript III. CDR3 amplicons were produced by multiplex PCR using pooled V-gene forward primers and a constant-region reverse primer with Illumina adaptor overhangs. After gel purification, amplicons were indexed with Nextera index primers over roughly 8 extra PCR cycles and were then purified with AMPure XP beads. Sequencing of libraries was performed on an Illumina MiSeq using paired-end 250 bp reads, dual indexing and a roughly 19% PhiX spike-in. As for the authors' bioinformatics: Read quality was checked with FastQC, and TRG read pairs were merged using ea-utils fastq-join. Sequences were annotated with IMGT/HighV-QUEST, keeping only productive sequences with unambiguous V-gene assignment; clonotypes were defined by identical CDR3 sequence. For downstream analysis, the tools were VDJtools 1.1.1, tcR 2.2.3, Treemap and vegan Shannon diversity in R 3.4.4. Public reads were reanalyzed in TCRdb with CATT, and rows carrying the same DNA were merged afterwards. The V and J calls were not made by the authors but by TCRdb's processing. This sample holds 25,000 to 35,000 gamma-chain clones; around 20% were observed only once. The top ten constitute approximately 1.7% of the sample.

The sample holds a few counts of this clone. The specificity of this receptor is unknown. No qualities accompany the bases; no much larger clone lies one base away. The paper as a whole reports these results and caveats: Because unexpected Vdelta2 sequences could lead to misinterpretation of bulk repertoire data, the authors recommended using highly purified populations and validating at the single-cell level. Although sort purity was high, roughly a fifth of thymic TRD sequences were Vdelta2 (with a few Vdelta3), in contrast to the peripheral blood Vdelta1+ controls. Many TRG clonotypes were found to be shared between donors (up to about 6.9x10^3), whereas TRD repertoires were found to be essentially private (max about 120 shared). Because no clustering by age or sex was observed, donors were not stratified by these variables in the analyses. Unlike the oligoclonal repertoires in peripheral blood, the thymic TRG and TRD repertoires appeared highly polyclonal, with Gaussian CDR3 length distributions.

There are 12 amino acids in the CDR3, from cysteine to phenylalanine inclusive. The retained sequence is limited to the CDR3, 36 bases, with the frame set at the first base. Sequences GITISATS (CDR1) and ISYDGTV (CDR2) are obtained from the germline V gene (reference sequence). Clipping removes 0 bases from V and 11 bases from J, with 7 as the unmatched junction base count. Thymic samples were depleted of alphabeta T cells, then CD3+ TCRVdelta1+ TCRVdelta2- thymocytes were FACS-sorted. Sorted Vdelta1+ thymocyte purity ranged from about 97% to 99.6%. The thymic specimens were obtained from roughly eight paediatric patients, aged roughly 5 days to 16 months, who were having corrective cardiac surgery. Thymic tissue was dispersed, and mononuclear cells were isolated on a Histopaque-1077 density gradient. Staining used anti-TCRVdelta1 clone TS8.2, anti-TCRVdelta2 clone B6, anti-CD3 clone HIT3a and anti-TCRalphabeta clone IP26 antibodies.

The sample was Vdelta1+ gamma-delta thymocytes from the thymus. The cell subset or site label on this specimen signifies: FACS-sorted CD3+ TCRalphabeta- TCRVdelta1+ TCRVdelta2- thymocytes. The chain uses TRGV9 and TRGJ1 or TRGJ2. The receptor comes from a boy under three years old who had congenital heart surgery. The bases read TGTGCCTTGTGGGAGGTGTGTTTGGAGAAACTCTTT. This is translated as CALWEVCLEKLF.